These 24 T cell receptor beta chains originate from one sample sequenced in a study of OX40 agonist ivuxolimab in advanced cancers. The repertoire was sequenced with immunoSEQ multiplex PCR; TCRdb's copy has only in-frame clones and lacks some. The sample lists about 50,000 clones, 80% occurring once. The specimen was CD4+ or CD8+ T cells sorted from blood, collected in a trial of the OX40 agonist ivuxolimab. These receptors came from an adult with an advanced solid tumor such as melanoma, head and neck, liver or kidney cancer.

V and J are TRBV10-3 and TRBJ1-1; TRBD1 matches 7 bases. The germline V gene has CDR1 ENHRY and CDR2 SYGVKD. The CDR3 loop spans 12 amino acids. The V gene end was trimmed by 4 bases and the J gene end by 5 bases; junction bases not matched to a gene: 1. The CDR3 sequence is CAISGQGTEAFF. The CDR3 nucleotides are TGTGCCATCAGTGGACAGGGAACTGAAGCTTTCTTT.

J is TRBJ1-5 and V is TRBV6-5; TRBD1 matches 8 bases. The germline CDR1 and CDR2 sequences are MNHEY and SVGAGI. The CDR3 covers 15 residues. J was trimmed by 1 base and V by 6 bases; bases with no gene match: 5. The CDR3 bases are TGTGCCAGCAGCCCCGACAGGGGAAGCAATCAGCCCCAGCATTTT. Protein product: CASSPDRGSNQPQHF.

V gene TRBV5-1 combines with J gene TRBJ1-1; a weak D match, TRBD1 (5 bases). The CDR3 has 14 residues. Trimming pared 0 bases from V and 1 base from J, leaving 7 bases between. Germline values: CDR1 SGHRS, CDR2 YFSETQ. The CDR3 is CASSLVDTNTEAFF. The CDR3 DNA reads TGCGCCAGCAGCTTGGTGGACACGAACACTGAAGCTTTCTTT.

The rearrangement joins TRBV15 to TRBJ2-1; TRBD2 agrees at 8 bases. V lost 4 bases, J lost 5 bases, and 4 bases stayed unmatched. The CDR3 contains 14 residues. Germline V lookup: CDR1 LNHNV, CDR2 YYDKDF (reference sequence). As DNA, the CDR3 is TGTGCCACCAGCACCCACGGGGGGGACAATGAGCAGTTCTTC. Amino acids: CATSTHGGDNEQFF.

The chain uses TRBV2 and TRBJ1-1; TRBD1 might be the D (6 bases). CDR1 SNHLY and CDR2 FYNNEI come from the germline V gene. The CDR3 extends over 13 amino acids. Trimming removed 5 bases from V and 4 bases from J, with 11 bases in between. The CDR3 region has the DNA TGTGCCAGCAGTATAGGGGGAGGCACTGAAGCTTTCTTT. This translates into CASSIGGGTEAFF.

The chain carries TRBV7-9 and TRBJ2-7; D tentatively reads TRBD1 or TRBD2 (5 bases each). Germline lookup yields CDR1 SEHNR and CDR2 FQNEAQ (reference sequence). The V end was cut by 6 bases, the J end by 6 bases, with 27 bases between. This CDR3 spans 17 amino acids. The CDR3 DNA reads TGTGCCAGCAGAACCGGGACCGCTAAGGGTTCACTCGGCGAGCAGTACTTC. It encodes CASRTGTAKGSLGEQYF.

This clone was found once. The chain combines TRBV18 with TRBJ1-2; perhaps TRBD1 as D (5 bases). Germline CDR1 KGHSH, CDR2 LQKENI. The length of the CDR3 is 15 residues. V lost 0 bases and J lost 7, with 15 bases in between. For the CDR3, the DNA is TGTGCCAGCTCACCACCGGAGTCTCGGGGCCTTGGCTACACCTTC. Amino acid sequence: CASSPPESRGLGYTF.

In this sample, this clone turned up a few times. The chain has TRBV7-2 and TRBJ1-5; maybe TRBD1 (5 bases). Per the germline V gene, CDR1 is SGHTA and CDR2 is FQGNSA. V lost 4 bases and J 4 bases, leaving 5 bases between the germline ends. The CDR3 loop spans 12 amino acids. CDR3 residues: CASSSGNQPQHF. CDR3 nucleotides: TGTGCCAGCAGCTCAGGGAATCAGCCCCAGCATTTT.

The chain combines TRBV29-1 with TRBJ2-2; D gene unclear. There are 13 residues in the CDR3. Trimming left V 7 bases short and J 6 bases short, with 15 bases between. Germline V lookup: CDR1 SQVTM, CDR2 ANQGSEA. CDR3 nucleotide sequence: TGCAGCGCCCTCATCCCCCGGTCCGGGGAGCTGTTTTTT. Translated, it gives CSALIPRSGELFF.

This chain connects TRBV7-9 to TRBJ1-3; possible D gene TRBD1, 5 bases. The CDR3 consists of 14 residues. The V gene's germline CDR1 is SEHNR and CDR2 FQNEAQ (reference sequence). The germline V and J ends were trimmed by 5 bases and 3 bases, with 11 bases remaining between them. Written as DNA, the CDR3 is TGTGCCAGCAGCCCTATGGGGGTTGGAAACACCATATATTTT. This encodes CASSPMGVGNTIYF. The full variable domain, completed using reference TRBV7-9 and TRBJ1-3, is DTGVSQNPRHKITKRGQNVTFRCDPISEHNRLYWYRQTLGQGPEFLTYFQNEAQLEKSRLLSDRFSAERPKGSFSTLEIQRTEQGDSAMYLCASSPMGVGNTIYFGEGSWLTVV.

The chain employs TRBV28 and TRBJ2-7, with D perhaps matching TRBD1 (6 bases). V was trimmed by 6 bases and J by 3 bases, leaving 15 bases between them. The germline gives CDR1 MDHEN, CDR2 SYDVKM. The CDR3 is made up of 14 amino acids. The CDR3, as DNA: TGTGCCAGCAGCGGGACACCTAAATTCTACGAGCAGTACTTC. This codes for CASSGTPKFYEQYF.

This chain links TRBV11-2 with TRBJ2-5; 9 nucleotides agree with TRBD2. The DNA matches TRBJ2-7 better at its end, which makes the J call doubtful. This CDR3 spans 13 amino acids. The V gene's germline CDR1 is SGHAT and CDR2 FQNNGV. The chain's CDR3 is CASSLLAGYEQYF. As DNA, the CDR3 is TGTGCCAGCAGCTTACTAGCGGGGTACGAGCAGTACTTC.

This chain links TRBV12-5 with TRBJ1-5; D call uncertain. This CDR3 has 12 amino acids. V lost 3 bases, J lost 4 bases, and 4 bases lay in between. Per germline, CDR1 LGHNT and CDR2 FRNRAP. DNA for the CDR3: TGTGCTAGTGGTTTACCGAATCAGCCCCAGCATTTT. Residues: CASGLPNQPQHF.

The V gene is TRBV7-3, the J gene TRBJ2-2, with 7 bases matching TRBD2. Germline V CDR1 and CDR2: SGHTA, FQGTGA. Trimming cost V 6 bases and J 3 bases; bases outside gene matches: 10. This CDR3 is built from 16 residues. The CDR3 DNA is TGTGCCAGCAGTTCTAGCGGAAGGGGCGACACCGGGGAGCTGTTTTTT. This translates into CASSSSGRGDTGELFF.

The chain recombines TRBV11-2 with TRBJ2-7; weak D call: TRBD2 (5 bases). Trimming took off 2 bases at V and 2 bases at J, with 13 bases between the two ends. Looked up from germline, CDR1 is SGHAT and CDR2 is FQNNGV. CDR3 size: 15 residues. The CDR3 DNA reads as TGTGCCAGCAGCTTAATGTCTAGCTTTACCTACGAGCAGTACTTC. This encodes CASSLMSSFTYEQYF.

The J gene is TRBJ2-7, the V gene TRBV4-1, with D perhaps TRBD2 (6 bases). V was pared by 4 bases and J by 0 bases, with 10 bases between. The CDR3 length is 14 residues. Germline CDR1 MGHRA, CDR2 YSYEKL. CDR3 loop: CASSLGGSSYEQYF. CDR3 nucleotide sequence: TGCGCCAGCAGCCTTGGGGGGAGCTCCTACGAGCAGTACTTC.

As to this clone: Additional DNA sequences in this sample encode the identical CDR3. This chain connects TRBV6-5 to TRBJ1-2, with 9 bases that match TRBD1. V was pared by 4 bases and J by 8 bases, with 8 bases of the junction left unmatched. This CDR3 comprises 14 residues. Germline lookup yields CDR1 MNHEY and CDR2 SVGAGI. In DNA, the CDR3 is TGTGCCAGCAGTTCAACAGGGGGCAGTGAGGGCTACACCTTC. Translation gives CASSSTGGSEGYTF.

This rearrangement joins TRBV6-5 to TRBJ2-1; 8 bases line up with TRBD2. After removal of 2 bases from V and 7 bases from J, the junction contained 7 bases not matched to a gene. The germline V gene has CDR1 MNHEY and CDR2 SVGAGI. The CDR3 spans 15 residues. The CDR3 nucleotides read TGTGCCAGCAGTTACATCGGGGGGGCACTAAATGAGCAGTTCTTC. Translating gives CASSYIGGALNEQFF.

This clone was picked up one time. The V call is TRBV18, the J call TRBJ1-1, with D possibly TRBD1 on 6 matching bases. Germline assignment: CDR1 KGHSH and CDR2 LQKENI. The V end lost 1 base, the J end lost 3 bases, and 9 bases lay between the germline ends. The CDR3 runs 14 residues. CDR3 amino acids: CASSPQTGHTEAFF. The DNA of the CDR3 is TGTGCCAGCTCACCACAGACAGGCCACACTGAAGCTTTCTTT.

The V call is TRBV5-4, the J call TRBJ1-2; D may be TRBD1 (5 bases). There are 15 residues in the CDR3. Trimming took 0 bases from V and 2 from J, leaving 11 bases between them. Per the germline V gene, CDR1 is SGHNT and CDR2 is YYREEE (reference sequence). CDR3 nucleotide sequence: TGTGCCAGCAGCTTGGGGGACTTTTTAAACTATGGCTACACCTTC. As protein: CASSLGDFLNYGYTF.

The chain combines TRBV7-2 with TRBJ2-3, with 9 bases that match TRBD2. The CDR3 spans 15 residues. In germline, CDR1 is SGHTA, CDR2 FQGNSA. The ends lost 5 bases at V and 1 base at J; junction bases unmatched: 4. Written as DNA, the CDR3 is TGTGCCAGCAGCCGCGGGGGGGCAGGCACAGATACGCAGTATTTT. Its translation is CASSRGGAGTDTQYF.

Regarding this clone: The germline gene is not matched at one end of the junction; a read error may be the cause. This chain connects TRBV28 to TRBJ1-5; no reliable D call. Looked up from germline, CDR1 is MDHEN and CDR2 is SYDVKM. This CDR3 has 12 residues. The CDR3 here is CASGLGKQPQHF. The CDR3 coding sequence is TGTGCCAGCGGGTTGGGCAAGCAGCCCCAGCATTTT.

Comments on this clone: The same CDR3 arises from other DNA sequences in this sample as well. The chain recombines TRBV18 with TRBJ1-4, with 8 bases lining up with TRBD1. In germline, CDR1 is KGHSH, CDR2 LQKENI. The CDR3 has 15 residues. V dropped 3 bases and J dropped 8; count of bases not matched to a gene: 8. The CDR3 DNA reads TGTGCCAGCTCACCGCAGGGAGCAGGGGGCGAAAAACTGTTTTTT. Translation gives CASSPQGAGGEKLFF.

The chain joins TRBV11-1 to TRBJ2-7; D is unclear. From germline, CDR1 is SGHAT and CDR2 FQDESV (reference sequence). The CDR3 length is 13 residues. Trimming left V 3 bases short and J 6 bases short, with 12 bases between. CDR3 protein: CASSFTSSREQYF. The CDR3 region has the DNA TGTGCCAGCAGCTTTACGTCGTCGCGCGAGCAGTACTTC. Full variable domain (missing parts from reference TRBV11-1 and TRBJ2-7): EAEVAQSPRYKITEKSQAVAFWCDPISGHATLYWYRQILGQGPELLVQFQDESVVDDSQLPKDRFSAERLKGVDSTLKIQPAELGDSAMYLCASSFTSSREQYFGPGTRLTVT.